This record covers a single T cell receptor beta chain. Its antigen is not known. This specimen belongs to a study of CD8+ T cells in alopecia areata. Study observations and caveats: Scalp sequencing captures resident alphabeta T cells of normal skin too. For lesional scalp, especially alopecia totalis/universalis, clonality was higher than in normal scalp.

Extracted RNA was reverse transcribed into cDNA, the sequencing template. Generated by immunoSEQ multiplex PCR, the TCRdb table keeps only in-frame clones and is missing some. Of about 110,000 clones listed, under 60% are singletons. Alopecia areata patients provided lesional scalp punch biopsies and peripheral blood, both collected for the study. The sorting of PBMCs gave CD4+ and CD8+ T cells. The sequence was obtained from a human donor with alopecia areata. Sequencing was performed on NKG2D-low CD8+ T cells sorted from blood.

CDR3 loop: CASSLEGRHETQYF. CDR3 in DNA: TGTGCCAGCAGTTTAGAGGGCCGCCACGAGACCCAGTACTTC. The rearrangement uses TRBV6-5 and TRBJ2-5, with D possibly TRBD2 on 5 matching bases. The CDR3 length is 14 residues. The germline V and J ends were trimmed by 4 bases and 5 bases, with 14 bases remaining between them. Looked up from germline, CDR1 is MNHEY and CDR2 is SVGAGI.